This T cell receptor beta chain emerged from a study of T cells in Graves' hyperthyroidism and ophthalmopathy. Uncontrolled infections, other autoimmune diseases, pregnancy or lactation led to exclusion of patients. Findings and limits, study-wide: The majority of expanded thyroid clonotypes above 0.001 also appeared in blood. From stable hyperthyroidism, ophthalmopathy was separated by a 13 V-J model. With a median lead of roughly 6.2 months before onset, the model predicted ophthalmopathy.

Amplification yielded TCR beta CDR3 regions, with RNA transcripts as the source. Primed by the HTBI set, a first-round RT-PCR was run on the TCR CDR3. TCRdb used MiXCR to reprocess the multiplex PCR reads, holding one entry per CDR3 protein. The table shows over 700,000 distinct CDR3 sequences, with 15% to 20% occurring only once. This clonotype was observed many times. Its specificity is unknown. This CDR3 comprises 17 residues. The junction had 8 bases not matched to a gene; V was cut back by 0 bases and J by 4 bases. Germline assignment: CDR1 LGHNT and CDR2 FRNRAP. Specimen: blood. The chain uses TRBV12-5 and TRBJ2-3, with TRBD1 matching over 9 bases. The sequence came from a woman in her forties or fifties with Graves' hyperthyroidism that later progressed to Graves' ophthalmopathy. Here the CDR3 reads CASGLVPGTGLADTQYF. The CDR3 nucleotides are TGTGCTAGTGGTTTGGTTCCCGGGACAGGGTTGGCAGATACGCAGTATTTT.